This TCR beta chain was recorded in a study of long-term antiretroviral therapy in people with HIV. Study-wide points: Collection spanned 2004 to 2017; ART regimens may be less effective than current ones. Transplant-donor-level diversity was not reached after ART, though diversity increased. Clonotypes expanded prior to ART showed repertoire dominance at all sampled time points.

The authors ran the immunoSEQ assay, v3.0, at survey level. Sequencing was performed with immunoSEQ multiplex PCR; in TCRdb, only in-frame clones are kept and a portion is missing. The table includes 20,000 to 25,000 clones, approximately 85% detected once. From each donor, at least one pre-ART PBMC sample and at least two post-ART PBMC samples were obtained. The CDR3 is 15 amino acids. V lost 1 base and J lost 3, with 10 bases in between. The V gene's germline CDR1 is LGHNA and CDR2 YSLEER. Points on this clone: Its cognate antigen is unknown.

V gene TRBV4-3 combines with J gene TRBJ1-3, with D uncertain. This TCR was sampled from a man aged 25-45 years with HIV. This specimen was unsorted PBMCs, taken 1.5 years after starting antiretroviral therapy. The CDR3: CASSQVPTIGNTIYF. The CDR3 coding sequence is TGCGCCAGCAGCCAAGTCCCGACTATTGGAAACACCATATATTTT.